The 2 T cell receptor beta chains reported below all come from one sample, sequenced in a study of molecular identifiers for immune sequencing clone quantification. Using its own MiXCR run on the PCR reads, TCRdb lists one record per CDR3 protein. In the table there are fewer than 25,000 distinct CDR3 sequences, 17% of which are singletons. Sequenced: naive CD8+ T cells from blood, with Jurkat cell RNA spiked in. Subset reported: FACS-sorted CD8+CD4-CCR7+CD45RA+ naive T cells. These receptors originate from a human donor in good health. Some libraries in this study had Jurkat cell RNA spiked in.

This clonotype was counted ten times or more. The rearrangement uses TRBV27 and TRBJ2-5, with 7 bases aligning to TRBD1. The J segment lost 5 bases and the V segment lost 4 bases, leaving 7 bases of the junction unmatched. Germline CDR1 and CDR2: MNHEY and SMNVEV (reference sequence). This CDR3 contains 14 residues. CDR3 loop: CASSSTGFRETQYF. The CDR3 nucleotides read TGTGCCAGCAGTTCGACAGGGTTCAGGGAGACCCAGTACTTC.

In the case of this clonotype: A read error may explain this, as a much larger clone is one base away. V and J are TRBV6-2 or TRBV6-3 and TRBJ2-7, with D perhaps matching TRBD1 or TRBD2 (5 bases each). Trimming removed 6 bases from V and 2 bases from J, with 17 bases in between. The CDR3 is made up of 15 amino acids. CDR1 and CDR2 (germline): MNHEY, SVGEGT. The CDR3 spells CASSSGAHFPYEQYF. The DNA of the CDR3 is TGTGCCAGCAGCTCCGGGGCACATTTCCCCTACGAGCAGTACTTC.